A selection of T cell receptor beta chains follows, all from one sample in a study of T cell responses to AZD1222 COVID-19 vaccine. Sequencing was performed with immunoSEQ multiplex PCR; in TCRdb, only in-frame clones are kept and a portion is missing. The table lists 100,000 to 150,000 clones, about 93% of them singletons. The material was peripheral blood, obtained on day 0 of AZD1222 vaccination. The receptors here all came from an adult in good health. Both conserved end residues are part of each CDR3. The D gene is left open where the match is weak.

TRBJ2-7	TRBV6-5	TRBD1	TGTGCCGGGGGGACAGGGCACACCTACGAGCAGTACTTC	CAGGTGHTYEQYF
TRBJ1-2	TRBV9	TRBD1	TGTGCCAGCAGCGAAAAAACAGGGGGCCTTGGCTACACCTTC	CASSEKTGGLGYTF
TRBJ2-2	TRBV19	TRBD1	TGTGCCAGTTCCGCTTTCGGCTGGCGGGACAGGGGGTCCGGGGAGCTGTTTTTT	CASSAFGWRDRGSGELFF
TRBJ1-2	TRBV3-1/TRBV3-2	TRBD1	TGTGCCAGCAGCCGGGGACAGAACTATGGCTACACCTTC	CASSRGQNYGYTF
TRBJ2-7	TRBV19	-	TGTGCCAGTAGTACAAACCAGGGTTACGAGCAGTACTTC	CASSTNQGYEQYF
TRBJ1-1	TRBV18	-	TGTGCCAGCTCACCAGCGAAGGGAACTGAAGCTTTCTTT	CASSPAKGTEAFF
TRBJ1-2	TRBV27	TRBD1	TGTGCCAGCAGTGCCCGACAGGGGGCCGATAACTATGGCTACACCTTC	CASSARQGADNYGYTF
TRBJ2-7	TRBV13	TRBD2	TGTGCCAGCACCCGGGGACTAGCGGGAGAAGGGAGGCAGTACTTC	CASTRGLAGEGRQYF
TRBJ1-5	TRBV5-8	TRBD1	TGTGCCAGCAGCAAAGGGACAGGGGGCGATCAGCCCCAGCATTTT	CASSKGTGGDQPQHF
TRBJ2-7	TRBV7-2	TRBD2	TGTGCCAGCAGCTTACCGCGACATCTAGCGGATACGCCCTACGAGCAGTACTTC	CASSLPRHLADTPYEQYF
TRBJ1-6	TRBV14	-	TGTGCCAGCAGCCAACGAGCCCTAGGAGGAAATTCACCCCTCCACTTT	CASSQRALGGNSPLHF
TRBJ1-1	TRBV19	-	TGTGCCAGTAACACCCCGACGGTTTTGAACACTGAAGCTTTCTTT	CASNTPTVLNTEAFF
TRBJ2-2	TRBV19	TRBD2	TGTGCCAGTAGTTCGGGGGGGTTAGGCACCGGGGAGCTGTTTTTT	CASSSGGLGTGELFF
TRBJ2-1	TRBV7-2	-	TGTGCCAGCAGCTTTGGTGACCTAGTAAATTACAATGAGCAGTTCTTC	CASSFGDLVNYNEQFF
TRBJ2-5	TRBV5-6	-	TGTGCCAGCAGCTCAAGCCCGGACTACAACTTGCTACAGACCCAGTACTTC	CASSSSPDYNLLQTQYF
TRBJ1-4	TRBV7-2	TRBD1	TGTGCCAGCAGCGTCTGGACAGGGGGCGCTCAAAAACTGTTTTTT	CASSVWTGGAQKLFF
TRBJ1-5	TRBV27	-	TGTGCCAGCCCCGGACAGATTAGCAATCAGCCCCAGCATTTT	CASPGQISNQPQHF
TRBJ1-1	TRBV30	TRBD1	TGTGCCTGGACCGGCCCACGGACAGGGGGCACTGAAGCTTTCTTT	CAWTGPRTGGTEAFF
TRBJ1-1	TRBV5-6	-	TGTGCCAGCAGCGTCGGTCGGAACACTGAAGCTTTCTTT	CASSVGRNTEAFF
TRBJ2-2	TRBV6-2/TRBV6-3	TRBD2	TGTGCCAGCAGTTCCGCCCCGGGACTAGCGGCTAGGAACACCGGGGAGCTGTTTTTT	CASSSAPGLAARNTGELFF
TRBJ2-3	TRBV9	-	TGTGCCAGCAGCGTAGATGTCGCTCCATTCACAGATACGCAGTATTTT	CASSVDVAPFTDTQYF
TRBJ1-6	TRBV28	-	TGTGCCAGCAGTTGGGACCGGGCCCCATCACCCCTCCACTTT	CASSWDRAPSPLHF
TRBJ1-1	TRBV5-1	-	TGCGCCAGCAGTTCGACCCAGGGAAACACTGAAGCTTTCTTT	CASSSTQGNTEAFF
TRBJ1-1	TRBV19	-	TGTGCCAGTAGTATAGGAGGGGGAAACACTGAAGCTTTCTTT	CASSIGGGNTEAFF
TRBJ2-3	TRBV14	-	TGTGCCAGCAGCCAAGATTCTGATTGGCAGGGAACAGATACGCAGTATTTT	CASSQDSDWQGTDTQYF
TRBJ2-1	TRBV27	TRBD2	TGTGCCAGCAAAGCGGGAGGGTGGTTAAATGAGCAGTTCTTC	CASKAGGWLNEQFF
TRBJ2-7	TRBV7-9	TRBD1	TGTGCCAGCAGCCACTCGACAGGGACCACAGCCTACGAGCAGTACTTC	CASSHSTGTTAYEQYF
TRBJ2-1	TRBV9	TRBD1	TGTGCCAGCAGCCACCGGACAGGGGCGGATGAGCAGTTCTTC	CASSHRTGADEQFF
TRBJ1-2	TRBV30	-	TGTGCCTGGATAACCCGGGGTGGTTTTGGAGGCTACACCTTC	CAWITRGGFGGYTF
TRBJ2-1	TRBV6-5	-	TGTGCCAGCACCGTACTATCGACAGTCCATTTGGCTCAGTTCTTC	CASTVLSTVHLAQFF